This record covers a single T cell receptor (beta chain). The antigen is not known. These data originate in a study of Tregs in tolerant kidney transplant recipients. Turning to the study itself: Recipients received nonmyeloablative bone marrow transplants from related graft donors, with transient mixed chimerism.

The CDR3 is 14 amino acids. With 5 bases removed from V and 0 bases from J, the gap between germline ends came to 8 bases. Germline V CDR1 and CDR2: SNHLY, FYNNEI. Some clones are missing from TCRdb's copy, which holds only in-frame ones; the method was immunoSEQ multiplex PCR. The sample includes about 64,000 clones, about 98% of them seen just once. Study-level points and caveats: Donor-specific Treg expansion exceeded global Treg expansion in tolerant patients, suggesting antigen drive. Validation in larger populations is needed because few patients were studied.

The material was Tregs from blood, obtained before the transplant. The V gene is TRBV2, the J gene TRBJ2-1; D unclear. This receptor was taken from a human donor who received a combined kidney and bone marrow transplant. The CDR3 sequence is CASSSTTSYNEQFF. The CDR3 coding sequence is TGTGCCAGCAGTTCCACTACCTCCTACAATGAGCAGTTCTTC. Supplemented by reference TRBV2 and TRBJ2-1, the full variable domain reads EPEVTQTPSHQVTQMGQEVILRCVPISNHLYFYWYRQILGQKVEFLVSFYNNEISEKSEIFDDQFSVERPDGSNFTLKIRSTKLEDSAMYFCASSSTTSYNEQFFGPGTRLTVL.